This TCR beta chain is drawn from a study of shared clonotypes between healthy human individuals. This CDR3 contains 14 residues. Trimming removed 0 bases at V and 0 bases at J, with 4 bases between. The germline gives CDR1 ENHRY, CDR2 SYGVKD. For this clone: This sample also contains other DNA sequences that code for the same CDR3.

Only in-frame clones appear in the TCRdb table, and some are missing; sequencing was by immunoSEQ multiplex PCR. The top ten clones hold 0.3% to 0.4% of a sample with a few million clones, just under 95% of them seen once. The V call is TRBV10-3, the J call TRBJ2-3; no clear D. The material sequenced was naive CD4+ T cells from PBMCs. Subset specified: CD45RA+ positively selected. The receptor was isolated from a man aged 18 to 35 in good health. Some clones in this sample may be carry-over from other donors' samples. As DNA, the CDR3 is TGTGCCATCAGTGAGTCGGGCAGCACAGATACGCAGTATTTT. Protein product: CAISESGSTDTQYF.